This passage covers 8 T cell receptor beta chains from one sample sequenced in a study of response to subunit inactivated influenza vaccine. TCRdb re-called the RT-PCR reads with MiXCR, one entry per CDR3 protein. The sample contains some 600,000 distinct CDR3 sequences, around 13% of which appear only once. The sample in question was PBMCs from blood, obtained approximately 15 days before vaccination. The receptors were sampled from a man aged 50-59 years who received an inactivated influenza vaccine.

The chain joins TRBV4-1 to TRBJ2-1; D gene ambiguous. Trimming removed 0 bases from V and 0 bases from J, with 18 bases in between. Germline CDR1 reads MGHRA; CDR2 reads YSYEKL. The CDR3 length is 19 residues. The CDR3: CASSQDGRHYQSSYNEQFF. In DNA form, the CDR3 reads TGCGCCAGCAGCCAAGACGGCAGACACTACCAGAGCTCCTACAATGAGCAGTTCTTC.

This clonotype was observed a handful of times. The rearrangement joins TRBV5-1 to TRBJ1-1, with D possibly being TRBD1 (6 bases). The V gene lost 4 bases and the J gene lost 2 bases, with 15 bases spanning the gap. CDR1 SGHRS and CDR2 YFSETQ come from the germline V gene. This CDR3 region has 15 residues. CDR3 loop: CASSPRDTRNTEAFF. CDR3 in DNA: TGCGCCAGCAGCCCCCGGGACACCCGAAACACTGAAGCTTTCTTT.

This clonotype was seen a handful of times. The chain has TRBV29-1 and TRBJ1-5; 7 positions match TRBD1. The germline V gene has CDR1 SQVTM and CDR2 ANQGSEA. V was clipped by 5 bases and J by 5 bases; unmatched bases: 6. The CDR3 totals 13 residues. The CDR3 DNA reads TGCAGCGTTCAGGGGGGTTCGTATCAGCCCCAGCATTTT. Translation: CSVQGGSYQPQHF.

This clonotype has ten or more counts. The chain couples TRBV10-3 to TRBJ2-5; D remains unclear. Looked up from germline, CDR1 is ENHRY and CDR2 is SYGVKD. The CDR3 is 12 residues long. Trimming shortened V by 3 bases and J by 2 bases, and 4 bases separated the two germline ends. The CDR3 nucleotides are TGTGCCATCAGTGAACTACAAGAGACCCAGTACTTC. Its translation: CAISELQETQYF.

This clonotype came up many times. The rearrangement links TRBV5-1 to TRBJ2-7, with 7 nucleotides matching TRBD2. The CDR3 is 14 residues long. Looked up from germline, CDR1 is SGHRS and CDR2 is YFSETQ. J gave up 4 bases and V 0 bases, and 4 bases lay outside the gene matches. CDR3 sequence: CASSLVGEGYEQYF. Written as DNA, the CDR3 is TGCGCCAGCAGCTTGGTGGGGGAGGGGTACGAGCAGTACTTC.

The genes are TRBV29-1 and TRBJ2-5; D is unresolved. V was cut by 4 bases and J by 5 bases, with 11 bases left in between. Looked up from germline, CDR1 is SQVTM and CDR2 is ANQGSEA. The CDR3 has 12 residues. The CDR3 is CSVGTVRETQYF. Here the CDR3 DNA reads TGCAGCGTTGGGACCGTTCGGGAGACCCAGTACTTC.

This clonotype occurred a few times. The chain is built from TRBV6-1 and TRBJ2-2; D is uncertain. V was pared by 1 base and J by 6 bases, with 6 bases between. CDR1 is MNHNS and CDR2 is SASEGT in the germline V gene. The CDR3 extends over 13 amino acids. CDR3 nucleotides: TGTGCCAGCAGTGAAGTAGGCGCCGGGGAGCTGTTTTTT. It yields the protein CASSEVGAGELFF.

V usage is TRBV25-1 and J usage is TRBJ2-1; weak D call: TRBD2 (6 bases). Germline CDR1 reads MGHDK; CDR2 reads SYGVNS. V lost 6 bases and J lost 0, with 12 bases in between. This CDR3 region has 15 residues. CDR3 protein: CASRAGSGSYNEQFF. DNA for the CDR3: TGTGCCAGCAGGGCCGGGAGCGGCTCCTACAATGAGCAGTTCTTC.